The present entry profiles one TCR beta chain with its context. Its antigen is unidentified. The source of the sample is a study of cytomegalovirus exposure and HLA in healthy donors. Germline V gives CDR1 MGHDK, CDR2 SYGVNS. The CDR3 totals 12 residues. V lost 8 bases to trimming and J lost 6 bases, with 11 bases between them. Study findings and constraints: Earlier analysis yielded a pattern in which most TCR beta V segments were productive about 90% or about 30% of the time. Whilst most TCR sequences proved rare, a subset of public TCRs occurred across many donors. A later analysis linked a missense DCLRE1C variant to TCR beta V- and J-gene trimming. Later on, analysis showed that most CMV-associated TCR beta chains appeared to be HLA-restricted.

Use of 60 Vbeta and 13 Jbeta primers characterized the PCR. Using immunoSEQ multiplex PCR, the repertoire was profiled, and TCRdb retains in-frame clones only, with some absent. The sample shows about 150,000 clones, about four fifths of them seen only once. The specimen sequenced was PBMCs. V gene TRBV25-1 combines with J gene TRBJ2-1, with D possibly TRBD2 on 7 matching bases. The source of this sequence is a male donor in good health and CMV-seronegative. CDR3 protein: CASGGGGNEQFF. CDR3 in DNA: TGTGCCAGCGGGGGAGGGGGCAATGAGCAGTTCTTC.